The TCR beta chain under discussion was sequenced for a study of beta chain features in type 1 diabetes. Study results and limitations: In all four CD4+ subsets, TCRB CDR3 length was significantly, moderately reduced in type 1 diabetes. In type 1 diabetes patients, VDJ junctions had fewer insertions; deletions at these junctions were more frequent. Shorter templates might be favored by PCR, and equally so in patients and in controls.

Expressed TCRB transcripts were sequenced because the isolated RNA had all been reverse transcribed beforehand. Produced via immunoSEQ multiplex PCR; TCRdb's table is partial and in-frame only. Here the sample spans about 260,000 clones, about 23% being singletons. Donors contributed one heparinised blood draw apiece, averaging about 120 mL. Researchers reported sorting CD4+ naive, central memory, regulatory and stem cell-like memory cells via CD45RO/CCR7/CD25/CD127/CD95/CD27. Germline V lookup: CDR1 SGHRS, CDR2 YFSETQ. This CDR3 is 15 amino acids long. Trimming took off 3 bases at V and 4 bases at J, with 14 bases between the two ends. Regarding this clone: What it binds is not known.

Sequenced: naive CD4+ T cells from blood. This sequence was found in a woman aged 25 to 45 with type 1 diabetes. V and J are TRBV5-1 and TRBJ1-5, with D uncertain. The CDR3 region is CASSSTSGLNQPQHF. In DNA, the CDR3 is TGCGCCAGCAGCTCTACAAGCGGTCTTAATCAGCCCCAGCATTTT.